A single sample is the source of the 32 T cell receptor beta chains below, sequenced in a study of cytomegalovirus exposure and HLA in healthy donors. PCR used 60 Vbeta primers and 13 Jbeta primers. The protocol was immunoSEQ multiplex PCR, while the TCRdb copy is restricted to in-frame clones and leaves out a portion. In the table there are 130,000 or so clones, more than 60% of which are singletons. Sequencing was carried out using PBMCs. Source of these receptors: a man younger than 35 in good health and CMV-seronegative.

J is TRBJ2-3 and V is TRBV7-9, with D perhaps matching TRBD2 (5 bases). The CDR3 totals 11 residues. V was shortened by 0 bases and J by 10 bases, with 5 bases between the two germline ends. In germline, CDR1 is SEHNR, CDR2 FQNEAQ (reference sequence). The CDR3 nucleotides are TGTGCCAGCAGCTTAGCGGGAGCGCAGTATTTT. Translating gives CASSLAGAQYF.

The genes are TRBV30 and TRBJ2-2; 14 nucleotides line up with TRBD2. CDR1 is GTSNPN and CDR2 is SVGIG in the germline V gene (reference sequence). The CDR3 runs 15 residues. Trimming took 7 bases from V and 1 from J; bases not matched to a gene: 2. The CDR3 DNA follows: TGTGCCTCGACTAGCGGGAGGGAGAACACCGGGGAGCTGTTTTTT. Its translation: CASTSGRENTGELFF.

The chain is built from TRBV27 and TRBJ1-2, with 10 bases matching TRBD1. CDR1 is MNHEY and CDR2 is SMNVEV in the germline V gene (reference sequence). After removal of 5 bases from V and 6 bases from J, the junction contained 6 bases not matched to a gene. The CDR3 sequence is 14 residues long. As DNA, the CDR3 is TGTGCCAGCAGTCCCAGGACAGGGGGGAATGGCTACACCTTC. It encodes CASSPRTGGNGYTF.

The V and J genes are TRBV27 and TRBJ1-1, with a possible D match to TRBD1 (5 bases). V shed 0 bases and J shed 10 bases, with 18 bases lying between them. This CDR3 has 15 amino acids. Germline V gene lookup returns CDR1 MNHEY and CDR2 SMNVEV (reference sequence). The CDR3 sequence: CASSLSGDSWVGAFF. In nucleotides, the CDR3 is TGTGCCAGCAGTTTATCGGGGGACTCTTGGGTAGGAGCTTTCTTT.

The chain carries TRBV28 and TRBJ1-2; 7 positions agree with TRBD1. The CDR3 has 17 amino acids. From germline, CDR1 is MDHEN and CDR2 SYDVKM. V lost 3 bases and J lost 2; bases outside the gene matches: 12. The CDR3 DNA sequence: TGTGCCAGCAGTTTGAATAAGTTAGGGACAGCGAACTATGGCTACACCTTC. It is translated as CASSLNKLGTANYGYTF.

The J gene is TRBJ2-2, the V gene TRBV27; 9 bases are a match to TRBD2. J gave up 0 bases and V 3 bases, and 14 bases lay outside the gene matches. Germline V gene sequence: CDR1 MNHEY, CDR2 SMNVEV (reference sequence). CDR3 length equals 20 residues. In DNA, the CDR3 is TGTGCCAGCAGTTTTGGCCTAGCGGGACTAGGAGGGTCGAACACCGGGGAGCTGTTTTTT. Protein: CASSFGLAGLGGSNTGELFF.

This clone has more than one count but fewer than ten. This chain joins TRBV5-1 and TRBJ2-3; 7 nucleotides line up with TRBD2. Germline CDR1 and CDR2: SGHRS and YFSETQ. This CDR3 contains 16 residues. V lost 4 bases and J lost 1; bases outside the gene matches: 9. Written as DNA, the CDR3 is TGCGCCAGCAGCCGCGGTCGGGGAGGGGGCACAGATACGCAGTATTTT. It translates to CASSRGRGGGTDTQYF. The entire variable domain, with the rest obtained from reference TRBV5-1 and TRBJ2-3, is as follows: KAGVTQTPRYLIKTRGQQVTLSCSPISGHRSVSWYQQTPGQGLQFLFEYFSETQRNKGNFPGRFSGRQFSNSRSEMNVSTLELGDSALYLCASSRGRGGGTDTQYFGPGTRLTVL.

This clone qualifies as medium-sized. This chain uses TRBV6-6 with TRBJ1-1; tentatively, D is TRBD1 (5 bases). Deletions cut 7 bases from V and 1 base from J, with 13 bases between. Germline CDR1 and CDR2: MNHNY and SVGAGI (reference sequence). This CDR3 has 14 amino acids. In nucleotides, the CDR3 is TGTGCCAGCATCTTTTGGACAAAGAACACTGAAGCTTTCTTT. Translation: CASIFWTKNTEAFF.

The chain uses TRBV5-1 and TRBJ2-1; 10 bases align to TRBD2. Germline trimming cut 2 bases from V and 7 bases from J; bases unmatched to any gene: 12. Germline CDR1 reads SGHRS; CDR2 reads YFSETQ. CDR3 size: 17 residues. CDR3 coding DNA: TGCGCCAGCAGCTTCGGAATCGGACTAGCGGATCTTAATGAGCAGTTCTTC. It translates to CASSFGIGLADLNEQFF. Full variable domain (missing parts from reference TRBV5-1 and TRBJ2-1): KAGVTQTPRYLIKTRGQQVTLSCSPISGHRSVSWYQQTPGQGLQFLFEYFSETQRNKGNFPGRFSGRQFSNSRSEMNVSTLELGDSALYLCASSFGIGLADLNEQFFGPGTRLTVL.

Turning to this clone: At one of its ends the junction is not consistent with the germline gene, which may arise from a read error. This rearrangement joins TRBV7-9 to TRBJ1-4; TRBD1 is a possible D gene (5 bases). CDR1 SEHNR and CDR2 FQNEAQ come from the germline V gene (reference sequence). The CDR3 is 12 residues long. The DNA for the CDR3 is TGTTCCAGCAGCTCGGGACTTGAGAAACTGTTTTTT. Its protein is CSSSSGLEKLFF.

The chain couples TRBV7-2 to TRBJ2-7; possibly TRBD2 for D (5 bases). The CDR3 sequence is 14 residues long. The V gene's germline CDR1 is SGHTA and CDR2 FQGNSA. Trimming left V 8 bases short and J 6 bases short, with 20 bases between. The CDR3 region is CASAHPGVSSEQYF. CDR3 nucleotides: TGTGCCAGCGCCCACCCCGGGGTATCGAGCGAGCAGTACTTC.

The rearrangement links TRBV5-6 to TRBJ1-4, with 7 bases matching TRBD1. CDR3 length: 17 residues. V gave up 0 bases and J gave up 5 bases; unmatched junction bases: 10. CDR1 is SGHDT, CDR2 YYEEEE, per germline. Here the CDR3 reads CASSLGGRQGKNEKLFF. CDR3 DNA sequence: TGTGCCAGCAGCTTGGGTGGGCGACAGGGTAAAAATGAAAAACTGTTTTTT. Drawing the rest from reference TRBV5-6 and TRBJ1-4, the complete variable domain is DAGVTQSPTHLIKTRGQQVTLRCSPKSGHDTVSWYQQALGQGPQFIFQYYEEEERQRGNFPDRFSGHQFPNYSSELNVNALLLGDSALYLCASSLGGRQGKNEKLFFGSGTQLSVL.

The chain recombines TRBV9 with TRBJ2-1; TRBD1 matches at 9 bases. The CDR3 has 15 residues. V trimming: 2 bases; J trimming: 4 bases; junction bases outside the gene matches: 4. CDR1 is SGDLS, CDR2 YYNGEE, per germline. The CDR3 coding sequence is TGTGCCAGCAGCGTCACAGGGGGCCCATACAATGAGCAGTTCTTC. Translation: CASSVTGGPYNEQFF.

The V and J genes are TRBV19 and TRBJ1-5; TRBD1 matches 7 bases. The V gene end was trimmed by 10 bases and the J gene end by 5 bases; junction bases not matched to a gene: 11. Germline V gene lookup returns CDR1 LNHDA and CDR2 SQIVND (reference sequence). The CDR3 covers 14 residues. CDR3: CATQGGGVHQPQHF. The CDR3, as DNA: TGTGCCACCCAAGGGGGCGGAGTGCATCAGCCCCAGCATTTT. The variable domain in full, with the rest retrieved from reference TRBV19 and TRBJ1-5, is DGGITQSPKYLFRKEGQNVTLSCEQNLNHDAMYWYRQDPGQGLRLIYYSQIVNDFQKGDIAEGYSVSREKKESFPLTVTSAQKNPTAFYLCATQGGGVHQPQHFGDGTRLSIL.

The rearrangement links TRBV6-5 to TRBJ1-2; D perhaps matches TRBD1 (5 bases). The V and J ends lost 0 bases and 8 bases respectively, with 10 bases between them. Germline assignment: CDR1 MNHEY and CDR2 SVGAGI. The CDR3 has 13 amino acids. CDR3 nucleotide sequence: TGTGCCAGCAGTTACTCGGGGCGTCCGGGCTACACCTTC. Amino acids: CASSYSGRPGYTF.

The chain is built from TRBV28 and TRBJ1-4; tentatively, D is TRBD1 (6 bases). CDR3 size: 15 residues. The germline V and J ends were trimmed by 2 bases and 5 bases, with 12 bases remaining between them. CDR1 and CDR2 (germline): MDHEN, SYDVKM. The CDR3 here is CASSLGGHGNEKLFF. For the CDR3, the DNA is TGTGCCAGCAGTTTAGGGGGACACGGAAATGAAAAACTGTTTTTT.

The chain joins TRBV27 to TRBJ1-5, with TRBD1 matching over 8 bases. The V gene end was trimmed by 4 bases and the J gene end by 4 bases; junction bases not matched to a gene: 15. The CDR3 totals 18 residues. The germline gives CDR1 MNHEY, CDR2 SMNVEV (reference sequence). This chain's CDR3 is CASSSLSFLDRENQPQHF. CDR3 nucleotides: TGTGCCAGCAGTTCGCTTAGCTTTCTGGACAGGGAAAATCAGCCCCAGCATTTT.

This sequence joins TRBV11-1 and TRBJ2-5; the D gene is possibly TRBD2 (6 bases). The CDR3 has 15 residues. The germline CDR1 and CDR2 sequences are SGHAT and FQDESV (reference sequence). V lost 5 bases and J 4 bases, leaving 17 bases between the germline ends. The DNA of the CDR3 is TGTGCCAGCAGCCCAGCGACTAGATCCCTAGAGACCCAGTACTTC. It encodes CASSPATRSLETQYF. Looking up the rest from reference TRBV11-1 and TRBJ2-5 gives the full variable domain: EAEVAQSPRYKITEKSQAVAFWCDPISGHATLYWYRQILGQGPELLVQFQDESVVDDSQLPKDRFSAERLKGVDSTLKIQPAELGDSAMYLCASSPATRSLETQYFGPGTRLLVL.

The chain links TRBV6-1 to TRBJ2-7; tentatively, D is TRBD2 (6 bases). CDR1 MNHNS and CDR2 SASEGT come from the germline V gene. V lost 1 base, J lost 3 bases, and 10 bases lay in between. The CDR3 consists of 14 residues. CDR3 sequence: CASSEVRDGYEQYF. In DNA, the CDR3 is TGTGCCAGCAGTGAAGTGCGGGACGGCTACGAGCAGTACTTC.

The chain is built from TRBV30 and TRBJ1-2; D is undetermined. Germline V gives CDR1 GTSNPN, CDR2 SVGIG (reference sequence). The CDR3 spans 15 residues. The V gene lost 0 bases and the J gene lost 5 bases, with 16 bases spanning the gap. The CDR3 DNA follows: TGTGCCTGGAGTGTAACGGGGTCCTTAGGTTATGGCTACACCTTC. It yields the protein CAWSVTGSLGYGYTF.

This clone was observed a handful of times. This rearrangement joins TRBV21-1 to TRBJ2-1; the D call of TRBD2 is as the table states it, not checked on the DNA. TRBV21-1 is annotated as a pseudogene. This CDR3 spans 15 amino acids. CDR3 coding DNA: TGTGCCAGCAGCAAACCGTTGGAGGCTGGGGATGAGCAGTTCTTC. Encoded protein: CASSKPLEAGDEQFF.

The count of this clone is one. This chain uses TRBV20-1 with TRBJ2-7; D may be TRBD2 (6 bases). The V gene's germline CDR1 is DFQATT and CDR2 SNEGSKA (reference sequence). CDR3 length: 10 amino acids. V was clipped by 7 bases and J by 6 bases, with 10 bases between them. The CDR3 DNA follows: TGCAGTGGACTAGGTCGCGAGCAGTACTTC. Protein: CSGLGREQYF.

The chain employs TRBV2 and TRBJ2-3; 8 bases fit TRBD2. CDR1 is SNHLY, CDR2 FYNNEI, per germline. The CDR3 totals 15 residues. J gave up 0 bases and V 3 bases, and 2 bases lay outside the gene matches. CDR3: CASSEASGSTDTQYF. In DNA, the CDR3 is TGTGCCAGCAGTGAGGCTAGCGGGAGCACAGATACGCAGTATTTT. The variable domain in full, with the rest retrieved from reference TRBV2 and TRBJ2-3, is EPEVTQTPSHQVTQMGQEVILRCVPISNHLYFYWYRQILGQKVEFLVSFYNNEISEKSEIFDDQFSVERPDGSNFTLKIRSTKLEDSAMYFCASSEASGSTDTQYFGPGTRLTVL.

This clone was found a few times. This sequence joins TRBV6-1 and TRBJ2-7; perhaps TRBD1 as D (5 bases). The CDR3 length is 14 residues. CDR1 and CDR2 from the germline V gene are MNHNS and SASEGT. Trimming removed 7 bases from V and 3 bases from J, with 16 bases in between. CDR3 DNA sequence: TGTGCCAGCAACTTAAGACAGCGAATCTACGAGCAGTACTTC. Its protein product is CASNLRQRIYEQYF.

This clone has a handful of counts. This sequence joins TRBV28 and TRBJ2-4, with a possible D match to TRBD2 (6 bases). The CDR3 extends over 16 amino acids. V was clipped by 4 bases and J by 0 bases, with 13 bases between them. Germline V gene lookup returns CDR1 MDHEN and CDR2 SYDVKM. CDR3 bases: TGTGCCAGCAGTTCCCGGGGGACCGTAGCCAAAAACATTCAGTACTTC. Protein sequence: CASSSRGTVAKNIQYF. Variable domain in full (rest from reference TRBV28 and TRBJ2-4): DVKVTQSSRYLVKRTGEKVFLECVQDMDHENMFWYRQDPGLGLRLIYFSYDVKMKEKGDIPEGYSVSREKKERFSLILESASTNQTSMYLCASSSRGTVAKNIQYFGAGTRLSVL.

The chain is built from TRBV6-1 and TRBJ2-5; possible D gene TRBD2, 6 bases. Trimming took off 4 bases at V and 5 bases at J, with 14 bases between the two ends. The CDR3 totals 14 residues. Germline lookup yields CDR1 MNHNS and CDR2 SASEGT. The CDR3 sequence is CASSASAGTETQYF. Written as DNA, the CDR3 is TGTGCCAGCAGTGCCTCGGCGGGAACGGAGACCCAGTACTTC.

V and J are TRBV28 and TRBJ2-4; weak D call: TRBD2 (6 bases). CDR1 and CDR2 (germline): MDHEN, SYDVKM. This CDR3 has 15 residues. The ends were cut back, 8 bases at V and 0 bases at J, with 14 bases in the middle. The CDR3: CASLGRGLAKNIQYF. In nucleotides, the CDR3 is TGTGCCAGCCTCGGGAGAGGGCTAGCCAAAAACATTCAGTACTTC.

This clone has a single count. The chain recombines TRBV2 with TRBJ2-2; 9 bases are shared with TRBD1. The CDR3 runs 14 residues. The V gene end was trimmed by 4 bases and the J gene end by 5 bases; junction bases not matched to a gene: 2. The germline CDR1 and CDR2 sequences are SNHLY and FYNNEI. The CDR3 reads CASSGQGVTGELFF. CDR3 bases: TGTGCCAGCAGTGGACAGGGGGTTACCGGGGAGCTGTTTTTT.

In this sample, this clone turned up once. The chain combines TRBV28 with TRBJ1-2, with 8 bases matching TRBD1. Germline CDR1 is MDHEN and CDR2 is SYDVKM. V lost 3 bases, J lost 4 bases, and 4 bases stayed unmatched. This CDR3 region has 14 residues. CDR3 region: CASSFYRGGYGYTF. In nucleotides, the CDR3 is TGTGCCAGCAGTTTCTACAGGGGGGGCTATGGCTACACCTTC.

Only a few counts were recorded for this clone. The chain recombines TRBV5-1 with TRBJ1-2; D might be TRBD1 (6 bases). Trimming pared 1 base from V and 2 bases from J, leaving 9 bases between. The CDR3 contains 14 residues. The germline gives CDR1 SGHRS, CDR2 YFSETQ. The CDR3 reads CASSLQGPNYGYTF. The CDR3 DNA reads as TGCGCCAGCAGCTTGCAGGGGCCCAACTATGGCTACACCTTC.

The rearrangement links TRBV27 to TRBJ1-2; D perhaps matches TRBD1 (5 bases). V was cut by 6 bases and J by 8 bases, with 13 bases left in between. CDR3 length: 12 residues. In germline, CDR1 is MNHEY, CDR2 SMNVEV (reference sequence). CDR3 region: CASRSSGFGYTF. CDR3 sequence (DNA): TGTGCCAGCAGATCGTCAGGGTTCGGCTACACCTTC.

The chain employs TRBV7-9 and TRBJ1-2, with D maybe TRBD1 (6 bases). The germline V gene has CDR1 SEHNR and CDR2 FQNEAQ (reference sequence). Trimming stripped 4 bases from V and 8 bases from J, with 17 bases between. CDR3 length: 14 residues. The CDR3 DNA is TGTGCCAGCAGCTCGCCGGACAGTCAATACGGCTACACCTTC. This translates into CASSSPDSQYGYTF.